Presented here are 5 T cell receptor beta chains from one specimen sequenced in a study of T cell clones after liver transplantation. TCRdb's table, derived via immunoSEQ multiplex PCR, lists solely in-frame clones and lacks some. The sample has about 99,000 clones, more than 75% seen once. Sequencing used CD4+ T cells from blood, obtained before liver transplant. These receptors all come from a human donor who received a liver transplant.

The chain uses TRBV19 and TRBJ2-5; TRBD2 matches 13 bases. V lost 5 bases and J lost 2; bases outside the gene matches: 5. Looked up from germline, CDR1 is LNHDA and CDR2 is SQIVND (reference sequence). The CDR3 contains 16 residues. CDR3: CASSPRTSGGQETQYF. The CDR3 DNA sequence: TGTGCCAGTAGTCCGAGGACTAGCGGGGGACAAGAGACCCAGTACTTC.

This clone came up a few times. The CDR3 nucleotides are TGTGCCAGCTTTTCCTCACCTCCATCTAACTATGGCTACACCTTC. It translates to CASFSSPPSNYGYTF. The chain combines TRBV2 with TRBJ1-2; no clear D gene. Trimming took off 8 bases at V and 0 bases at J, with 16 bases between the two ends. In germline, CDR1 is SNHLY, CDR2 FYNNEI. The CDR3 loop spans 15 amino acids.

The chain employs TRBV5-1 and TRBJ2-4, with 7 nucleotides matching TRBD2. Germline values: CDR1 SGHRS, CDR2 YFSETQ. The V gene end was trimmed by 5 bases and the J gene end by 6 bases; junction bases not matched to a gene: 8. The CDR3 runs 14 residues. This chain's CDR3 is CASRQSGTTNIQYF. The CDR3 coding sequence is TGCGCCAGCAGACAAAGCGGGACCACAAACATTCAGTACTTC. The complete variable domain, with remaining parts taken from reference TRBV5-1 and TRBJ2-4, reads KAGVTQTPRYLIKTRGQQVTLSCSPISGHRSVSWYQQTPGQGLQFLFEYFSETQRNKGNFPGRFSGRQFSNSRSEMNVSTLELGDSALYLCASRQSGTTNIQYFGAGTRLSVL.

CDR3 loop: CASSQFYTEAFF. For the CDR3, the DNA is TGTGCCAGCAGCCAATTTTACACTGAAGCTTTCTTT. V is TRBV14 and J is TRBJ1-1; no clear D. Trimming took off 2 bases at V and 3 bases at J, with 4 bases between the two ends. The CDR3 loop spans 12 amino acids. Looked up from germline, CDR1 is SGHDN and CDR2 is FVKESK.

The rearrangement links TRBV28 to TRBJ2-2; D is unresolved. With 8 bases removed from V and 4 bases from J, the gap between germline ends came to 8 bases. CDR1 is MDHEN, CDR2 SYDVKM, per germline. The CDR3 runs to 12 residues. The CDR3 nucleotides are TGTGCCAGCCCATCCTCCACCGGGGAGCTGTTTTTT. The encoded protein is CASPSSTGELFF.